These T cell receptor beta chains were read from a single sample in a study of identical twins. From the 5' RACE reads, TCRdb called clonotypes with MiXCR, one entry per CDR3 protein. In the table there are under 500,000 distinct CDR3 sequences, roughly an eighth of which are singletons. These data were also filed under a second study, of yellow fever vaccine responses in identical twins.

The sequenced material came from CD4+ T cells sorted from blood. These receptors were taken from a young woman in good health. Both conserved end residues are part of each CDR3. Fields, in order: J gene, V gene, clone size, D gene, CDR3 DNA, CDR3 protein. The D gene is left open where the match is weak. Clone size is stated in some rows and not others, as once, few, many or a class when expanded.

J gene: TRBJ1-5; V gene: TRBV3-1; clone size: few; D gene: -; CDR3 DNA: TGTGCCAGCAGCTCCGGACGGAGCCAGCATTTT; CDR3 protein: CASSSGRSQHF
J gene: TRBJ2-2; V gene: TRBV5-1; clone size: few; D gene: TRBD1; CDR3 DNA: TGCGCCAGCAGCCAGGCAGGACAGGGGTACACCGGGGAGCTGTTTTTT; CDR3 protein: CASSQAGQGYTGELFF
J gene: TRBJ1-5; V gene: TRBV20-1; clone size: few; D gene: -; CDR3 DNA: TGCAGCACACAAAGACAGAGAGATCAGCCCCAGCATTTT; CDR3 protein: CSTQRQRDQPQHF
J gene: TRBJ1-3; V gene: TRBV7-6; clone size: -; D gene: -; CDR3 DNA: TGTGCCAGCAGCATAGCTGGACAGTACTCTGGAAACACCATATATTTT; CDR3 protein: CASSIAGQYSGNTIYF
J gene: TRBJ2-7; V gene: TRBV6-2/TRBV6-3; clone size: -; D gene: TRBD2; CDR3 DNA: TGTGCCAGCCGCCGACTAGCGGCCTCCTACGAGCAGTACTTC; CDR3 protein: CASRRLAASYEQYF
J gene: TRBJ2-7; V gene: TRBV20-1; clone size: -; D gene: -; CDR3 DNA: TGCAGTGCTAGGAGCGGGTTGACTGGCACCTACGAGCAGTACTTC; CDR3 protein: CSARSGLTGTYEQYF
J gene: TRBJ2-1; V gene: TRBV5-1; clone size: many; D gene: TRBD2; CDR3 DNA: TGCGCCAGCAGCTTGGCCGGACTAGCGGGAGTCAATGAGCAGTTCTTC; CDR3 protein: CASSLAGLAGVNEQFF
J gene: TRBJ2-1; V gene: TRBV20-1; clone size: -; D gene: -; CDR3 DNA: TGCAGTGCTAGATACCGGGCGTCCTACAATGAGCAGTTCTTC; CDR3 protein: CSARYRASYNEQFF
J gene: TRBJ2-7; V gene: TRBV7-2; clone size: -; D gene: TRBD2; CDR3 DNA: TGTGCCAGCAGCTTAGGGACTAGCGGGAGGTGGTACGAGCAGTACTTC; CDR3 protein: CASSLGTSGRWYEQYF
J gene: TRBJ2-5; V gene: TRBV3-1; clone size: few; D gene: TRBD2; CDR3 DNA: TGTGCCAGCAGTAGGACTAGCGGGGGGGTCGGGGAGACCCAGTACTTC; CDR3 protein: CASSRTSGGVGETQYF
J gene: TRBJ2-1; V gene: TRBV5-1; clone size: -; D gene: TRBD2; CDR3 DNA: TGCGCCAGCAGCTTGGTTCTAGCGGGGTCGGGGCAGTTCTTC; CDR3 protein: CASSLVLAGSGQFF